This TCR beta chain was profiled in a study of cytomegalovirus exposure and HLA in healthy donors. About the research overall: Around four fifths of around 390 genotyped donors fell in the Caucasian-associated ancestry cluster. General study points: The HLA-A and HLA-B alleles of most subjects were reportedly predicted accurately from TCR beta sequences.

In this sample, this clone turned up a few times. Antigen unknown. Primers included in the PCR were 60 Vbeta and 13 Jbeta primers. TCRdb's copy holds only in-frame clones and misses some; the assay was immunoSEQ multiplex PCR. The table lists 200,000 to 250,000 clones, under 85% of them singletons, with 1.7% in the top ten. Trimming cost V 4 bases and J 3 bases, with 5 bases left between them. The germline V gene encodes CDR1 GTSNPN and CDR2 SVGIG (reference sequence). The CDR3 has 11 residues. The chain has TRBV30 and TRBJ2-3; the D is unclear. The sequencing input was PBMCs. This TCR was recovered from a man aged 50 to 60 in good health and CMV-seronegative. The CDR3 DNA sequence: TGTGCCTGGACCCAAACAGATACGCAGTATTTT. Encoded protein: CAWTQTDTQYF.